This T cell receptor beta chain was identified during a study of cytomegalovirus exposure and HLA in healthy donors. Across the study: Within an early data release were tens of millions of unique TCRs drawn from HLA-typed donors. Notes on the study in general: Most subjects had HLA-A and HLA-B alleles reportedly predicted accurately by TCR beta sequences. In a later analysis, TCR association rates varied by HLA locus: DRB1 most, HLA-C fewest.

V lost 0 bases, J lost 2 bases, and 7 bases lay in between. This CDR3 has 14 residues. CDR1 MNHEY and CDR2 SMNVEV come from the germline V gene (reference sequence). In the case of this clone: Its antigen is unidentified. Other DNA sequences in this sample translate to the same CDR3.

The PCR made use of 60 Vbeta and 13 Jbeta primers. How the authors handled the data: A later analysis tallied 87 million or so unique TCR beta chains, some 12 million of them shared. The method was immunoSEQ multiplex PCR; TCRdb's version includes in-frame clones alone and lacks a portion of them. V and J calls and clone size come straight from that table; D and trimming were deduced from the DNA. The table shows nearly 200,000 clones, with 82% occurring only once. This TCR was sampled from a woman between 45 and 60 years old in good health and CMV-seropositive. V is TRBV27 and J is TRBJ1-2; the D is unclear. The sample consisted of PBMCs. The CDR3, as DNA: TGTGCCAGCAGTTTATCGGGAGGAAACTATGGCTACACCTTC. Amino acids: CASSLSGGNYGYTF.